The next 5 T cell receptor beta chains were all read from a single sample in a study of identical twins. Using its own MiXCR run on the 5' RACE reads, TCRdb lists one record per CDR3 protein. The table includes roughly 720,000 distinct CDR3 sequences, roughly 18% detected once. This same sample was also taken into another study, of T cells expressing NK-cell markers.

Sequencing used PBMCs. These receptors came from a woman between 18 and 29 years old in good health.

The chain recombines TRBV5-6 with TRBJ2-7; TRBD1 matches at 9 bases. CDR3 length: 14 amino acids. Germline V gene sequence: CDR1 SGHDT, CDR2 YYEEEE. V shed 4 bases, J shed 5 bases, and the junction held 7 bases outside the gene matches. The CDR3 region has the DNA TGTGCCAGCAGCACTCGGACAGGGGTGGACGAGCAGTACTTC. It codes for CASSTRTGVDEQYF.

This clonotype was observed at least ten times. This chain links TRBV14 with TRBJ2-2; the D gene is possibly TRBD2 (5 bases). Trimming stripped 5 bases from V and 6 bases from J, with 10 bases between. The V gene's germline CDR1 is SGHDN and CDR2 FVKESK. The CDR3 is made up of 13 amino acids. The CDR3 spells CASSFRRSGELFF. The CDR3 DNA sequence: TGTGCCAGCAGCTTTCGGAGGTCCGGGGAGCTGTTTTTT.

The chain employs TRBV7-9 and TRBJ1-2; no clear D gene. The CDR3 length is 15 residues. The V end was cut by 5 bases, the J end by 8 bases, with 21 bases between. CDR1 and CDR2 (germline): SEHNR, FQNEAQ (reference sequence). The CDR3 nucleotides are TGTGCCAGCAGCCATGCGGGAGGAGAGTTTTCAGGCTACACCTTC. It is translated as CASSHAGGEFSGYTF.

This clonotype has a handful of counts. CDR3 coding DNA: TGTGCCAGCAGATCCGGGACAGACTATGGCTACACCTTC. It translates to CASRSGTDYGYTF. The chain uses TRBV28 and TRBJ1-2; 7 bases fit TRBD1. The CDR3 spans 13 residues. Trimming removed 6 bases from V and 3 bases from J; junction bases left unmatched: 4. Germline V gene sequence: CDR1 MDHEN, CDR2 SYDVKM.

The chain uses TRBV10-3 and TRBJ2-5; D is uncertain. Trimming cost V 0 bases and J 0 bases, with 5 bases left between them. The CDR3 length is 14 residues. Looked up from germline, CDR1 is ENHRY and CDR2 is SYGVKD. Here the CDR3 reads CAISESGYQETQYF. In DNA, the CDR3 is TGTGCCATCAGTGAGTCCGGGTACCAAGAGACCCAGTACTTC.